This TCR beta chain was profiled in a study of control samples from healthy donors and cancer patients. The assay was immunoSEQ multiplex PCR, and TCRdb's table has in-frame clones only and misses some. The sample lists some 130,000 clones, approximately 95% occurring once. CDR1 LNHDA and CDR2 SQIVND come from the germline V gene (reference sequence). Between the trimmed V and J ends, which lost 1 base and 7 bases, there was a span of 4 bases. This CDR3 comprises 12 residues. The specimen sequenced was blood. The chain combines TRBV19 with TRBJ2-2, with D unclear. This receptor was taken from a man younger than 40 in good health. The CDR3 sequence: CASSIGGGELFF. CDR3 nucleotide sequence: TGTGCCAGTAGTATAGGTGGCGGGGAGCTGTTTTTT.